This T cell receptor (beta chain) was recorded in a study of graft-versus-host responses after intestinal transplantation. Study-level findings and limits: Some GvH clones were seen earlier in gut or blood, suggesting intestinal origin.

TCRdb's table, derived via immunoSEQ multiplex PCR, lists solely in-frame clones and lacks some. The sample gives tens of thousands of clones, about 90% of which show up once; 0.11% is in the top ten. The CDR3 spans 14 residues. CDR1 and CDR2 (germline): SNHLY, FYNNEI. Between the trimmed V and J ends, which lost 11 bases and 0 bases, there was a span of 16 bases. A remark on this clone: Its specificity is unknown.

The V gene is TRBV2, the J gene TRBJ1-1; D is ambiguous. This specimen consisted of unstimulated CD4+ T cells sorted from spleen or lymph node cells, obtained before intestinal transplant. The TCR originated in a human donor who received an intestinal transplant. CDR3 sequence reads: CAGMGDGLNTEAFF. CDR3 coding DNA: TGTGCCGGCATGGGCGATGGATTGAACACTGAAGCTTTCTTT.